This T cell receptor (beta chain) was obtained from a study of siplizumab effects on memory and regulatory T cells. The study's findings and limits: Suppression by proliferating Tregs derived from siplizumab cultures was not verified. Sequences below about 10^-5 frequency were poorly captured. As a result, only a minor fraction of alloreactive clones mapped to unstimulated subsets. Alloreactive sequences tracing back to unstimulated CD4+ memory cells fell significantly with siplizumab. Naive T cells appeared more varied than memory cells and looked like key alloresponse contributors.

Some clones are missing from TCRdb's copy, which holds only in-frame ones; the method was immunoSEQ multiplex PCR. The repertoire includes 100,000 or so clones, just over 90% of them detected once, and under 0.2% sits in the top ten. This CDR3 is 14 amino acids long. Germline values: CDR1 ENHRY, CDR2 SYGVKD. V lost 10 bases and J lost 2, with 16 bases in between. Remarks on this clone: The antigen remains undetermined.

The sequence derives from a human donor in good health. V is TRBV10-3 and J is TRBJ2-3, with D perhaps matching TRBD1 (5 bases). Sample: non-Treg CD4+ T cells sorted from blood. Here the CDR3 DNA reads TGTGCCACAGGGTCTCCAGGTAACACAGATACGCAGTATTTT. Translation: CATGSPGNTDTQYF.